The entry below gives a single TCR beta chain sequence along with its context. The antigen remains undetermined. Germline values: CDR1 SQVTM, CDR2 ANQGSEA. The CDR3 runs to 14 residues. Reanalyzing the 5' RACE reads, TCRdb keeps one entry per CDR3 protein, without DNA. The specimen's table records 200,000 to 300,000 distinct CDR3 sequences. This entry is derived from a study of T cells expressing NK-cell markers. As for the study in general: Out of eight donors sequenced, seven tested HCMV-seropositive and the remaining one seronegative.

General study points: No clear determination of HCMV specificity was made for expanded NKG2C+ T cell clones.

The V call is TRBV29-1, the J call TRBJ1-4. The sequence was collected from a man younger than 30 in good health. Source material: blood T cells: a sorted CD56 or NKG2C T cell subset, CD4+ or CD8+ T cells, or bulk PBMC T cells (not recorded which). This CDR3 is CSVDQSGTNEKLFF.